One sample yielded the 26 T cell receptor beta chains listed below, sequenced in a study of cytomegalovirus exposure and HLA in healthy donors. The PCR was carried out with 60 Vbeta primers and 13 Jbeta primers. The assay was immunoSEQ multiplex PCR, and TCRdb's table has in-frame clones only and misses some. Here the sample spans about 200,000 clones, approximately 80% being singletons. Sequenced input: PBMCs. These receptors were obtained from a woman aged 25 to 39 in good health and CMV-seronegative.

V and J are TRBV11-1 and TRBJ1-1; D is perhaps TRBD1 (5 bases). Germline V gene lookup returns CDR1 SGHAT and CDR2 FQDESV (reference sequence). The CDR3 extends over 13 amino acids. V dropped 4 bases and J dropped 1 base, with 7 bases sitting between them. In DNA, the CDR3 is TGTGCCAGCAGCTACGACAGGAACACTGAAGCTTTCTTT. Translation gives CASSYDRNTEAFF.

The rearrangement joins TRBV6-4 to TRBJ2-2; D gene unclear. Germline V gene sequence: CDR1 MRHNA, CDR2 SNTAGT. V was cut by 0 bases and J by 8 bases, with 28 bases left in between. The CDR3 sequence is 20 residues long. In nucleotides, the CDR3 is TGTGCCAGCAGTGACTCGAAACGCCAAGAAAATACTCGGGTTCTGGGGGAGCTGTTTTTT. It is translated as CASSDSKRQENTRVLGELFF.

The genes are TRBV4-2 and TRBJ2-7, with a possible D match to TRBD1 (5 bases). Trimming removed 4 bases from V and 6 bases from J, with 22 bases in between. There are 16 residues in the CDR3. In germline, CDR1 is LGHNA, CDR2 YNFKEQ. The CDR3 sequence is CASSLRETASEIEQYF. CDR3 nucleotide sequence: TGTGCCAGCAGCCTCCGAGAGACAGCTTCCGAGATCGAGCAGTACTTC.

This CDR3 reads CAWSMRGGEQYF. CDR3 DNA sequence: TGTGCCTGGAGTATGAGGGGGGGCGAGCAGTACTTC. This rearrangement joins TRBV30 to TRBJ2-7; TRBD2 is a possible D gene (7 bases). The CDR3 loop spans 12 amino acids. Trimming left V 2 bases short and J 6 bases short, with 11 bases between. Per germline, CDR1 GTSNPN and CDR2 SVGIG (reference sequence).

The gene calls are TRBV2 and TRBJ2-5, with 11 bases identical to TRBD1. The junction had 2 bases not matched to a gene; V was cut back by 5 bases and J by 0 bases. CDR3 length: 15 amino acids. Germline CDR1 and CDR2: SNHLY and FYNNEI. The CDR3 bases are TGTGCCAGCAGTAGGGACAGGGGGTACCAAGAGACCCAGTACTTC. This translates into CASSRDRGYQETQYF.

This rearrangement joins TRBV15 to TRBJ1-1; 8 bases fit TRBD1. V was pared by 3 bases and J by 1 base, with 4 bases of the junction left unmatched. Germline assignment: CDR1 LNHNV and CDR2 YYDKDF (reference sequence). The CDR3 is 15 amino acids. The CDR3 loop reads CATSRDRVANTEAFF. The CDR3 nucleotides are TGTGCCACCAGCAGGGACAGGGTTGCGAACACTGAAGCTTTCTTT.

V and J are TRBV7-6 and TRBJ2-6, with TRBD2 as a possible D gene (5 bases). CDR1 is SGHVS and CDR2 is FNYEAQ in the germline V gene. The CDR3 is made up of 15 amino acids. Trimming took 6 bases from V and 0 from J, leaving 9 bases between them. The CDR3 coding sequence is TGTGCCAGCAGTCGTGGGAGCTCTGGGGCCAACGTCCTGACTTTC. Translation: CASSRGSSGANVLTF.

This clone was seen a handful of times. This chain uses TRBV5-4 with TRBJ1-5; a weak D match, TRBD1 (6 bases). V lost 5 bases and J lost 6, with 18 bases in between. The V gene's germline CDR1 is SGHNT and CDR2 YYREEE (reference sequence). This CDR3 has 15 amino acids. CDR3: CASSIQGSAGQPQHF. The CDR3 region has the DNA TGTGCCAGCAGTATACAGGGATCGGCAGGTCAGCCCCAGCATTTT.

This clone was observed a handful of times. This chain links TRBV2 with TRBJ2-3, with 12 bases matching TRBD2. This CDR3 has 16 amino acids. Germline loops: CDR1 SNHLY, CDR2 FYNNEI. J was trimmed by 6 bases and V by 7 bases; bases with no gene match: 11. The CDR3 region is CASTPTSGGLGDTQYF. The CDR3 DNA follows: TGTGCCAGCACCCCTACTAGCGGGGGGTTAGGCGATACGCAGTATTTT.

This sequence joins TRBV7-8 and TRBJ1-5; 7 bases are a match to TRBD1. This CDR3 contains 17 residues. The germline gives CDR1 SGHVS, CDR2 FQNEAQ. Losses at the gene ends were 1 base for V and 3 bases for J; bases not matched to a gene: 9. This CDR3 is CASSLVGGTANNQPQHF. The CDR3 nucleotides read TGTGCCAGCAGCTTAGTAGGCGGGACAGCGAACAATCAGCCCCAGCATTTT.

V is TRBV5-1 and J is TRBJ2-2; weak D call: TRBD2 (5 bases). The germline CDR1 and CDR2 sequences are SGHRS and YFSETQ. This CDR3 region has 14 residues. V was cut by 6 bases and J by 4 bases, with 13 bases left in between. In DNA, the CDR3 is TGCGCCAGCAAGACGGGATATGCCACCGGGGAGCTGTTTTTT. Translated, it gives CASKTGYATGELFF.

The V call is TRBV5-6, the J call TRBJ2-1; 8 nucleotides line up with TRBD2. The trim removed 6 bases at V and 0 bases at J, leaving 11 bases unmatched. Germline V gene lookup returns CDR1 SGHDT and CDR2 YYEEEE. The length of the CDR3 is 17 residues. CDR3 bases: TGTGCCAGCACAAGGAGCGGGAGTTTTAGCTCCTACAATGAGCAGTTCTTC. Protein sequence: CASTRSGSFSSYNEQFF. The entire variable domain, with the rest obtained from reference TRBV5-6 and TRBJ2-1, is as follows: DAGVTQSPTHLIKTRGQQVTLRCSPKSGHDTVSWYQQALGQGPQFIFQYYEEEERQRGNFPDRFSGHQFPNYSSELNVNALLLGDSALYLCASTRSGSFSSYNEQFFGPGTRLTVL.

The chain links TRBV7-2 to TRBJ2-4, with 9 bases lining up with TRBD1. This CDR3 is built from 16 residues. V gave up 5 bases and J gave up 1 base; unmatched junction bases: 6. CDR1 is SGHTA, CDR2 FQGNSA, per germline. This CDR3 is CASSLTGGWAKNIQYF. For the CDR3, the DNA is TGTGCCAGCAGCCTCACAGGGGGCTGGGCCAAAAACATTCAGTACTTC. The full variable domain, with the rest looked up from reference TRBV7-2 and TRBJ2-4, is GAGVSQSPSNKVTEKGKDVELRCDPISGHTALYWYRQSLGQGLEFLIYFQGNSAPDKSGLPSDRFSAERTGGSVSTLTIQRTQQEDSAVYLCASSLTGGWAKNIQYFGAGTRLSVL.

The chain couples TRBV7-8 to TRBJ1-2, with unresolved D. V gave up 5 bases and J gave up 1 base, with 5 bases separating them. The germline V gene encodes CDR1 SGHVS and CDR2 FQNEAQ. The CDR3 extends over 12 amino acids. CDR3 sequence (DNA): TGTGCCAGCAGCCGAGTTAACTATGGCTACACCTTC. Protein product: CASSRVNYGYTF.

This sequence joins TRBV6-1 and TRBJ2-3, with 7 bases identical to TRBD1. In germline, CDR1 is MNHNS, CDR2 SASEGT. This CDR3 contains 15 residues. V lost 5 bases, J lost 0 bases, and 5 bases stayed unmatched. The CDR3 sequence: CASSRTGASTDTQYF. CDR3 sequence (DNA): TGTGCCAGCAGTAGAACAGGGGCTAGCACAGATACGCAGTATTTT.

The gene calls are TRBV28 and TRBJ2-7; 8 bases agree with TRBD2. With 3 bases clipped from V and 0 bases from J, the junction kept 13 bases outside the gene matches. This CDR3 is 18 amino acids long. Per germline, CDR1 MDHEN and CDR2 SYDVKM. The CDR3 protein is CASSFPQSIAGSSYEQYF. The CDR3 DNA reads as TGTGCCAGCAGTTTCCCACAAAGTATAGCGGGGAGCTCCTACGAGCAGTACTTC.

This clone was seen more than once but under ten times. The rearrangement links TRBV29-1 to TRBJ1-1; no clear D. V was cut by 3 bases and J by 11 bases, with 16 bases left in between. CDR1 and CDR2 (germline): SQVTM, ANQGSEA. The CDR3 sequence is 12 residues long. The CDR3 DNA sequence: TGCAGCGTTGAGCTTCTACGAACCGGGGCTTTCTTT. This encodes CSVELLRTGAFF.

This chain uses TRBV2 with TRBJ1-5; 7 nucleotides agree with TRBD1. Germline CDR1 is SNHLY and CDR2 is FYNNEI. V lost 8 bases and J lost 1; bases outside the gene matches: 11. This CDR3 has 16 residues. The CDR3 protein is CASDDRVGWSNQPQHF. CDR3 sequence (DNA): TGTGCCAGCGACGACAGGGTAGGGTGGAGCAATCAGCCCCAGCATTTT. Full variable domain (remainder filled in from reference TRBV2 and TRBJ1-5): EPEVTQTPSHQVTQMGQEVILRCVPISNHLYFYWYRQILGQKVEFLVSFYNNEISEKSEIFDDQFSVERPDGSNFTLKIRSTKLEDSAMYFCASDDRVGWSNQPQHFGDGTRLSIL.

CDR3 nucleotides: TGTGCCAGCAGCTTGGATAGGGGTATAGCCAAAAACATTCAGTACTTC. It yields the protein CASSLDRGIAKNIQYF. This chain uses TRBV7-9 with TRBJ2-4; D is perhaps TRBD1 (5 bases). The CDR3 extends over 16 amino acids. Trimming took 3 bases from V and 0 from J, leaving 12 bases between them. From germline, CDR1 is SEHNR and CDR2 FQNEAQ (reference sequence).

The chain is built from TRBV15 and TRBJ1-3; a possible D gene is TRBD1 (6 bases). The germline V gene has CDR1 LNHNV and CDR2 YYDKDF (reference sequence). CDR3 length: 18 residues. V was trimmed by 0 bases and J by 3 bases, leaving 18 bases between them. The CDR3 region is CATSREAGHATLGNTIYF. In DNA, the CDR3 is TGTGCCACCAGCAGAGAAGCGGGACACGCGACGCTTGGAAACACCATATATTTT. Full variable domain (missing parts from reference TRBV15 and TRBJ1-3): DAMVIQNPRYQVTQFGKPVTLSCSQTLNHNVMYWYQQKSSQAPKLLFHYYDKDFNNEADTPDNFQSRRPNTSFCFLDIRSPGLGDTAMYLCATSREAGHATLGNTIYFGEGSWLTVV.

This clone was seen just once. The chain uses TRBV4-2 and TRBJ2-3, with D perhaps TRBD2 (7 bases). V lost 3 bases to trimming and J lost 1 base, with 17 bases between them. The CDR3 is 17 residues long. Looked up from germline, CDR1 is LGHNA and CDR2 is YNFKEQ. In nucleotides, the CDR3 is TGTGCCAGCAGCCAGGTCCGCGACGGGGGGCGCACAGATACGCAGTATTTT. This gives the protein CASSQVRDGGRTDTQYF.

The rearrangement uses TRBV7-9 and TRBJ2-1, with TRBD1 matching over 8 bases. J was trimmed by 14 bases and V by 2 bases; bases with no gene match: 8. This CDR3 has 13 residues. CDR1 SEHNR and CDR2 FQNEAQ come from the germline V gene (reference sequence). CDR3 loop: CASSLLTGEREFF. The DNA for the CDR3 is TGTGCCAGCAGCTTATTGACAGGGGAGAGAGAGTTCTTC.

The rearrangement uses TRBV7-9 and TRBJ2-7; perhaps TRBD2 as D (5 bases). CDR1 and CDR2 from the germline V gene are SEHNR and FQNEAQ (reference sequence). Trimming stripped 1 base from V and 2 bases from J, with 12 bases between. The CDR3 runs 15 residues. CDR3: CASSLGGHKTYEQYF. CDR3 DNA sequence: TGTGCCAGCAGCTTAGGAGGGCACAAAACCTACGAGCAGTACTTC.

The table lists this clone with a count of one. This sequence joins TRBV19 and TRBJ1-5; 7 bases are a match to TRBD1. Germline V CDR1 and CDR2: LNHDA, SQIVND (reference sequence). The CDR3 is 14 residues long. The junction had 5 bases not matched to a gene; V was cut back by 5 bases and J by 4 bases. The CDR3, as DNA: TGTGCCAGTAGTTCGACAGGGCTGAATCAGCCCCAGCATTTT. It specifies CASSSTGLNQPQHF.

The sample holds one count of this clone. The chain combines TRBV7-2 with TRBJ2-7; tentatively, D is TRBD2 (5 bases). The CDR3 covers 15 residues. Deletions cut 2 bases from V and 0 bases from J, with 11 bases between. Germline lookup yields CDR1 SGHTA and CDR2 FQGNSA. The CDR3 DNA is TGTGCCAGCAGCTTATTGGACTTCAGCTCCTACGAGCAGTACTTC. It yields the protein CASSLLDFSSYEQYF. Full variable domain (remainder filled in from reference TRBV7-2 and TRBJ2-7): GAGVSQSPSNKVTEKGKDVELRCDPISGHTALYWYRQSLGQGLEFLIYFQGNSAPDKSGLPSDRFSAERTGGSVSTLTIQRTQQEDSAVYLCASSLLDFSSYEQYFGPGTRLTVT.

The chain's CDR3 is CASTPGRAYEQYF. The CDR3 DNA is TGTGCCAGCACCCCCGGCAGGGCCTACGAGCAGTACTTC. The genes are TRBV6-5 and TRBJ2-7; D possibly corresponds to TRBD1 (5 bases). Germline assignment: CDR1 MNHEY and CDR2 SVGAGI. The CDR3 has 13 amino acids. The ends were cut back, 7 bases at V and 2 bases at J, with 12 bases in the middle.